A single sample gave rise to the 30 T cell receptor beta chains below, sequenced in a study of blood T cell repertoires in COVID-19. Profiled with immunoSEQ multiplex PCR; TCRdb holds only in-frame clones, not every one. The data show some 60,000 clones, approximately 91% seen once. The sample was peripheral blood. All receptors derive from a human donor in a cohort sampled during active COVID-19.

The genes are TRBV10-1 and TRBJ2-1; D is possibly TRBD1 (6 bases). V shed 4 bases and J shed 5 bases, with 24 bases lying between them. CDR1 and CDR2 from the germline V gene are WNHNN and SYGVQD (reference sequence). The CDR3 is 18 residues long. The CDR3 loop is CASSARRGSLGLNNEQFF. The CDR3 DNA follows: TGCGCCAGCAGTGCAAGAAGGGGGAGCCTTGGCCTTAACAATGAGCAGTTCTTC.

The chain has TRBV19 and TRBJ2-1, with D perhaps TRBD1 (6 bases). This CDR3 is built from 15 residues. Germline values: CDR1 LNHDA, CDR2 SQIVND (reference sequence). V was clipped by 4 bases and J by 0 bases, with 10 bases between them. CDR3 DNA: TGTGCCAGTAGTACCACAGGGTTCTCCTACAATGAGCAGTTCTTC. Translated, it gives CASSTTGFSYNEQFF. Full variable domain (remainder filled in from reference TRBV19 and TRBJ2-1): DGGITQSPKYLFRKEGQNVTLSCEQNLNHDAMYWYRQDPGQGLRLIYYSQIVNDFQKGDIAEGYSVSREKKESFPLTVTSAQKNPTAFYLCASSTTGFSYNEQFFGPGTRLTVL.

V gene TRBV28 combines with J gene TRBJ2-7; TRBD2 aligns across 8 bases. The CDR3 has 14 residues. The germline gives CDR1 MDHEN, CDR2 SYDVKM. With 6 bases clipped from V and 5 bases from J, the junction kept 9 bases outside the gene matches. Here the CDR3 reads CASSPSGRLHEQYF. CDR3 DNA: TGTGCCAGCAGCCCGAGCGGGAGACTCCACGAGCAGTACTTC.

The chain has TRBV5-1 and TRBJ1-4; 8 nucleotides line up with TRBD1. The CDR3 runs to 14 residues. The V gene's germline CDR1 is SGHRS and CDR2 YFSETQ. With V trimmed by 0 bases and J by 5 bases, 0 bases remained unmatched. The CDR3 DNA sequence: TGCGCCAGCAGCTTGGGACAGGGGAATGAAAAACTGTTTTTT. It codes for CASSLGQGNEKLFF.

The rearrangement links TRBV27 to TRBJ1-1; D gene uncertain. V lost 4 bases, J lost 4 bases, and 13 bases lay in between. The CDR3 is 14 amino acids. CDR1 and CDR2 from the germline V gene are MNHEY and SMNVEV (reference sequence). The CDR3 DNA is TGTGCCAGCAGTTCCTCCTCAGAAGTCACTGAAGCTTTCTTT. Its protein product is CASSSSSEVTEAFF.

This sequence joins TRBV18 and TRBJ1-2, with TRBD1 matching 12 bases. The germline V gene encodes CDR1 KGHSH and CDR2 LQKENI. V shed 2 bases, J shed 5 bases, and the junction held 6 bases outside the gene matches. The CDR3 loop spans 16 amino acids. CDR3 protein: CASSPRDRGLTYGYTF. In nucleotides, the CDR3 is TGTGCCAGCTCACCAAGGGACAGGGGGCTTACTTATGGCTACACCTTC.

The V and J genes are TRBV24-1 and TRBJ2-2; 11 bases are shared with TRBD1. Germline V gene sequence: CDR1 KGHDR, CDR2 SFDVKD. Trimming removed 12 bases from V and 3 bases from J; junction bases left unmatched: 11. The CDR3 covers 16 residues. The CDR3 DNA follows: TGTGCCGTCCAGGGGGACAGGGGGTACGACACCGGGGAGCTGTTTTTT. As protein: CAVQGDRGYDTGELFF.

The J gene is TRBJ1-2, the V gene TRBV5-4, with D possibly matching TRBD1 (5 bases). This CDR3 has 15 amino acids. The V gene's germline CDR1 is SGHNT and CDR2 YYREEE (reference sequence). With 4 bases removed from V and 3 bases from J, the gap between germline ends came to 16 bases. The CDR3 loop reads CASSPGGEGHYGYTF. The CDR3 DNA reads TGTGCCAGCAGCCCGGGGGGTGAGGGCCACTATGGCTACACCTTC.

The chain recombines TRBV9 with TRBJ1-3; 8 nucleotides agree with TRBD1. The germline CDR1 and CDR2 sequences are SGDLS and YYNGEE. J was trimmed by 4 bases and V by 0 bases; bases with no gene match: 3. This CDR3 comprises 15 residues. CDR3 sequence: CASSVDGTGGNTIYF. Here the CDR3 DNA reads TGTGCCAGCAGCGTAGATGGGACAGGAGGAAACACCATATATTTT.

The chain uses TRBV28 and TRBJ1-5; maybe TRBD1 (5 bases). V was trimmed by 2 bases and J by 5 bases, leaving 10 bases between them. The germline gives CDR1 MDHEN, CDR2 SYDVKM. The CDR3 is made up of 14 amino acids. The CDR3 loop reads CASSLGAGYQPQHF. The CDR3 region has the DNA TGTGCCAGCAGTTTAGGGGCTGGATATCAGCCCCAGCATTTT.

The rearrangement links TRBV11-3 to TRBJ1-6; possibly TRBD1 for D (6 bases). Germline V gene lookup returns CDR1 SGHNT and CDR2 YENEEA. This CDR3 is 14 amino acids long. The ends were cut back, 5 bases at V and 10 bases at J, with 15 bases in the middle. The DNA for the CDR3 is TGTGCCAGCAGCCCCACGGGGGGGGCCTCACCCCTCCACTTT. This sequence encodes CASSPTGGASPLHF.

V and J are TRBV10-3 and TRBJ2-2; 7 positions agree with TRBD2. CDR3 length equals 16 residues. From germline, CDR1 is ENHRY and CDR2 SYGVKD. V was clipped by 3 bases and J by 3 bases; unmatched bases: 7. The CDR3 DNA follows: TGTGCCATCAGTGATTTGCGGGAGACATACACCGGGGAGCTGTTTTTT. Amino acid sequence: CAISDLRETYTGELFF.

The rearrangement uses TRBV11-3 and TRBJ2-6; possibly TRBD1 for D (6 bases). Deletions cut 2 bases from V and 0 bases from J, with 14 bases between. The CDR3 has 18 amino acids. Germline V gene data show CDR1 as SGHNT and CDR2 as YENEEA. CDR3 in amino acids: CASSLLAGVGSGANVLTF. CDR3 DNA: TGTGCCAGCAGCTTACTGGCAGGGGTCGGCTCTGGGGCCAACGTCCTGACTTTC.

This chain uses TRBV5-6 with TRBJ2-7; 8 bases fit TRBD1. Germline V CDR1 and CDR2: SGHDT, YYEEEE. Trimming cost V 0 bases and J 9 bases; bases outside gene matches: 11. CDR3 length: 15 amino acids. CDR3 loop: CASSLADRGWVWQYF. Here the CDR3 DNA reads TGTGCCAGCAGCTTGGCCGACAGGGGTTGGGTTTGGCAGTACTTC.

The rearrangement joins TRBV9 to TRBJ2-7; 8 nucleotides line up with TRBD2. This CDR3 is built from 14 residues. Germline assignment: CDR1 SGDLS and CDR2 YYNGEE. V shed 4 bases, J shed 4 bases, and the junction held 7 bases outside the gene matches. The CDR3 loop is CASSFSGRTYEQYF. Here the CDR3 DNA reads TGTGCCAGCAGCTTCAGCGGGAGAACATACGAGCAGTACTTC. The full variable domain, with the rest looked up from reference TRBV9 and TRBJ2-7, is DSGVTQTPKHLITATGQRVTLRCSPRSGDLSVYWYQQSLDQGLQFLIQYYNGEERAKGNILERFSAQQFPDLHSELNLSSLELGDSALYFCASSFSGRTYEQYFGPGTRLTVT.

The chain couples TRBV27 to TRBJ2-1; TRBD2 matches 9 bases. The CDR3 sequence is 15 residues long. Trimming at V came to 4 bases and at J to 4 bases, leaving 5 bases not matched to a gene. Germline CDR1 and CDR2: MNHEY and SMNVEV (reference sequence). The CDR3 sequence: CASSSTTSGYNEQFF. In DNA form, the CDR3 reads TGTGCCAGCAGTTCGACGACTAGCGGTTACAATGAGCAGTTCTTC.

This clone was seen a few times. The rearrangement links TRBV6-2 or TRBV6-3 to TRBJ1-5, with D hard to call. The germline V gene has CDR1 MNHEY and CDR2 SVGEGT. This CDR3 comprises 15 residues. Trimming removed 2 bases from V and 7 bases from J, with 15 bases in between. The CDR3 sequence: CASSYLPGAGQPQHF. CDR3 sequence (DNA): TGTGCCAGCAGTTACCTACCAGGTGCGGGGCAGCCCCAGCATTTT.

The chain is built from TRBV10-3 and TRBJ1-4; the D gene is possibly TRBD1 (6 bases). This CDR3 region has 12 residues. Trimming took off 10 bases at V and 8 bases at J, with 14 bases between the two ends. Germline values: CDR1 ENHRY, CDR2 SYGVKD. CDR3 loop: CATTGTREKLFF. For the CDR3, the DNA is TGTGCCACCACAGGGACGAGAGAAAAACTGTTTTTT.

Written as DNA, the CDR3 is TGTGCCAGCAGTGAGCAGGGAGGGTCCTACAATGAGCAGTTCTTC. It codes for CASSEQGGSYNEQFF. The rearrangement joins TRBV6-4 to TRBJ2-1, with 7 bases matching TRBD2. Trimming at V came to 3 bases and at J to 1 base, leaving 3 bases not matched to a gene. Germline V CDR1 and CDR2: MRHNA, SNTAGT. This CDR3 is 15 amino acids long.

The rearrangement links TRBV10-3 to TRBJ2-1; D possibly corresponds to TRBD2 (5 bases). The CDR3 loop spans 14 amino acids. V shed 5 bases and J shed 9 bases, with 17 bases lying between them. CDR1 is ENHRY and CDR2 is SYGVKD in the germline V gene. CDR3 sequence (DNA): TGTGCCATCAGTTTCCCCCCCCACGGGATTGAGCAGTTCTTC. Its protein is CAISFPPHGIEQFF.

This chain joins TRBV6-2 or TRBV6-3 and TRBJ2-6; TRBD1 agrees at 9 bases. V lost 4 bases, J lost 2 bases, and 3 bases stayed unmatched. CDR3 size: 16 residues. From germline, CDR1 is MNHEY and CDR2 SVGEGT. CDR3 sequence reads: CASSSTGGPGANVLTF. CDR3 DNA: TGTGCCAGCAGTTCAACAGGGGGCCCTGGGGCCAACGTCCTGACTTTC.

The chain employs TRBV9 and TRBJ2-7, with TRBD1 matching over 7 bases. The CDR3 totals 14 residues. Trimming removed 5 bases from V and 6 bases from J; junction bases left unmatched: 11. Germline CDR1 is SGDLS and CDR2 is YYNGEE. The CDR3, as DNA: TGTGCCAGCAGTGTAACCGGGACAGTGGGCGAGCAGTACTTC. Its protein is CASSVTGTVGEQYF.

This clone was seen once. The CDR3 here is CASSDGTGAPNTFYEEQYF. The CDR3 coding sequence is TGTGCCAGCAGTGACGGGACAGGGGCCCCAAATACCTTTTACGAAGAGCAGTACTTC. The rearrangement links TRBV5-5 to TRBJ2-7; 10 bases fit TRBD1. The CDR3 has 19 amino acids. Germline assignment: CDR1 SGHKS and CDR2 YYEKEE (reference sequence). With V trimmed by 5 bases and J by 7 bases, 24 bases remained unmatched.

The gene calls are TRBV19 and TRBJ1-5; perhaps TRBD1 as D (5 bases). The V gene's germline CDR1 is LNHDA and CDR2 SQIVND (reference sequence). Trimming removed 7 bases at V and 6 bases at J, with 13 bases between. This CDR3 spans 13 amino acids. CDR3 protein: CASKGQGGQPQHF. DNA for the CDR3: TGTGCCAGTAAAGGGCAGGGTGGTCAGCCCCAGCATTTT.

The chain employs TRBV19 and TRBJ2-3, with D tentatively TRBD2 (6 bases). Trimming cost V 3 bases and J 6 bases, with 13 bases left between them. CDR1 is LNHDA, CDR2 SQIVND, per germline (reference sequence). The CDR3 spans 14 residues. The CDR3 DNA reads TGTGCCAGTAGTATGGCCCGACTAGTTGATACGCAGTATTTT. Its protein product is CASSMARLVDTQYF. Variable domain in full (rest from reference TRBV19 and TRBJ2-3): DGGITQSPKYLFRKEGQNVTLSCEQNLNHDAMYWYRQDPGQGLRLIYYSQIVNDFQKGDIAEGYSVSREKKESFPLTVTSAQKNPTAFYLCASSMARLVDTQYFGPGTRLTVL.

This clone showed up just once. V and J are TRBV29-1 and TRBJ2-1; 10 bases are a match to TRBD1. J lost 4 bases, V lost 4 bases, and 4 bases had no gene match. The CDR3 runs 14 residues. In germline, CDR1 is SQVTM, CDR2 ANQGSEA. CDR3 in DNA: TGCAGCGTTGGTTGGACAGGGGGTTACAATGAGCAGTTCTTC. Translating gives CSVGWTGGYNEQFF.

This chain uses TRBV15 with TRBJ2-1; 7 bases are a match to TRBD2. The CDR3 loop spans 15 amino acids. CDR1 LNHNV and CDR2 YYDKDF come from the germline V gene (reference sequence). The V gene end was trimmed by 1 base and the J gene end by 0 bases; junction bases not matched to a gene: 0. The CDR3 nucleotides read TGTGCCACCAGCAGAGTAGCGGGCTCCTACAATGAGCAGTTCTTC. Protein sequence: CATSRVAGSYNEQFF.

The chain is built from TRBV12-3 or TRBV12-4 and TRBJ1-5; possible D gene TRBD1, 5 bases. Trimming removed 3 bases from V and 7 bases from J, with 10 bases in between. This CDR3 is built from 13 residues. For the CDR3, the DNA is TGTGCCAGCAGTTTTGCCCAGGGCCAGCCCCAGCATTTT. Its protein is CASSFAQGQPQHF.

V and J are TRBV5-1 and TRBJ2-3; 7 bases match TRBD1. V was clipped by 3 bases and J by 2 bases; unmatched bases: 9. The CDR3 extends over 16 amino acids. Germline V gene data show CDR1 as SGHRS and CDR2 as YFSETQ. The CDR3 nucleotides are TGCGCCAGCAGCTCGCCTGAAAGGGGGCCCACAGATACGCAGTATTTT. Its protein product is CASSSPERGPTDTQYF.

The J gene is TRBJ1-5, the V gene TRBV5-1; 9 bases line up with TRBD1. J lost 5 bases, V lost 5 bases, and 5 bases had no gene match. CDR3 length equals 14 residues. CDR1 and CDR2 from the germline V gene are SGHRS and YFSETQ. This chain's CDR3 is CASSQRQGDQPQHF. CDR3 bases: TGCGCCAGCAGTCAAAGACAGGGGGATCAGCCCCAGCATTTT.